These T cell receptor beta chains were read from a single sample in a study of blood T cell repertoires in COVID-19. Produced via immunoSEQ multiplex PCR; TCRdb's table is partial and in-frame only. The data contain over 250,000 clones, 88% of them singletons. The sample comprised PBMCs or T cells enriched from blood (not recorded which). Receptor source: a woman between 55 and 75 years old in a cohort exposed to, infected with or recovered from COVID-19 (not recorded which). Each CDR3 is given with its conserved first and last residue. The order of the fields is V gene, clone size, J gene, D gene, CDR3 length, CDR3 protein, CDR3 DNA. A D gene is named only where the DNA matches it firmly. Size is omitted from some rows. Given values are once, few, many or a class for expanded clones.

V: TRBV7-9; size: NA; J: TRBJ2-2; D: TRBD2; length: 18; CDR3: CASSRGPTAGGGTGELFF; DNA: TGTGCCAGCAGCCGCGGACCGACGGCGGGAGGGGGCACCGGGGAGCTGTTTTTT
V: TRBV10-3; size: NA; J: TRBJ2-1; D: NA; length: 14; CDR3: CAISGAGSYNEQFF; DNA: TGTGCCATCAGTGGGGCCGGCTCCTACAATGAGCAGTTCTTC
V: TRBV5-6; size: NA; J: TRBJ2-7; D: NA; length: 16; CDR3: CASSFFTPDRSGEQYF; DNA: TGTGCCAGCAGCTTCTTCACTCCCGACAGGTCGGGCGAGCAGTACTTC
V: TRBV11-2; size: NA; J: TRBJ2-3; D: NA; length: 16; CDR3: CASSLSPGLASDTQYF; DNA: TGTGCCAGCAGCTTGAGCCCGGGACTCGCCTCTGATACGCAGTATTTT
V: TRBV5-1; size: NA; J: TRBJ1-4; D: TRBD1; length: 14; CDR3: CASSWTGVDEKLFF; DNA: TGCGCCAGCAGCTGGACAGGGGTGGACGAAAAACTGTTTTTT
V: TRBV5-1; size: NA; J: TRBJ1-6; D: TRBD1; length: 15; CDR3: CASRTGGAANSPLHF; DNA: TGCGCCAGCCGCACAGGGGGCGCGGCAAATTCACCCCTCCACTTT
V: TRBV28; size: NA; J: TRBJ2-7; D: NA; length: 13; CDR3: CAGPQGGTYEQYF; DNA: TGTGCCGGGCCCCAGGGAGGAACCTACGAGCAGTACTTC
V: TRBV7-2; size: once; J: TRBJ2-2; D: NA; length: 16; CDR3: CASSLVAGLYTGELFF; DNA: TGTGCCAGCAGCTTAGTTGCCGGACTATACACCGGGGAGCTGTTTTTT
V: TRBV7-2; size: NA; J: TRBJ2-1; D: TRBD2; length: 14; CDR3: CASSFAGLVNEQFF; DNA: TGTGCCAGCAGCTTTGCGGGACTAGTGAATGAGCAGTTCTTC
V: TRBV28; size: NA; J: TRBJ1-5; D: NA; length: 14; CDR3: CASTPGGGNQPQHF; DNA: TGTGCCAGCACACCGGGGGGTGGCAATCAGCCCCAGCATTTT
V: TRBV5-1; size: NA; J: TRBJ1-4; D: TRBD1; length: 16; CDR3: CASSETGGVYNEKLFF; DNA: TGCGCCAGCAGCGAGACAGGGGGCGTCTATAATGAAAAACTGTTTTTT
V: TRBV12-5; size: NA; J: TRBJ1-2; D: NA; length: 14; CDR3: CASGFEAGNYGYTF; DNA: TGTGCTAGTGGTTTCGAGGCAGGGAACTATGGCTACACCTTC
V: TRBV9; size: NA; J: TRBJ2-7; D: TRBD2; length: 16; CDR3: CASSLTAGAGSYEQYF; DNA: TGTGCCAGCAGCTTAACAGCGGGAGCAGGGTCCTACGAGCAGTACTTC
V: TRBV11-2; size: NA; J: TRBJ1-1; D: NA; length: 13; CDR3: CASRYSQNTEAFF; DNA: TGTGCCAGCAGATACAGTCAGAACACTGAAGCTTTCTTT
V: TRBV28; size: NA; J: TRBJ2-1; D: NA; length: 14; CDR3: CASSLHQRYNEQFF; DNA: TGTGCCAGCAGTTTACATCAGCGGTACAATGAGCAGTTCTTC
V: TRBV19; size: few; J: TRBJ2-7; D: NA; length: 14; CDR3: CASSLDAGLGGQYF; DNA: TGTGCCAGTAGCCTTGATGCGGGACTCGGGGGACAGTACTTC
V: TRBV25-1; size: NA; J: TRBJ2-5; D: TRBD2; length: 15; CDR3: CASRDTRDYQETQYF; DNA: TGTGCCAGCAGGGACACCCGGGACTATCAAGAGACCCAGTACTTC
V: TRBV5-4; size: NA; J: TRBJ2-7; D: TRBD2; length: 16; CDR3: CASSPLAGGRSYEQYF; DNA: TGTGCCAGCAGCCCGCTAGCGGGAGGGAGGTCCTACGAGCAGTACTTC
V: TRBV6-5; size: NA; J: TRBJ1-2; D: TRBD1; length: 12; CDR3: CASSLQGWGYTF; DNA: TGTGCCAGCAGTTTACAGGGGTGGGGCTACACCTTC
V: TRBV9; size: few; J: TRBJ1-5; D: NA; length: 14; CDR3: CASSAVPGNQPQHF; DNA: TGTGCCAGCAGCGCCGTGCCGGGAAATCAGCCCCAGCATTTT
V: TRBV6-2/TRBV6-3; size: NA; J: TRBJ1-2; D: NA; length: 15; CDR3: CASSYSPSGEYGYTF; DNA: TGTGCCAGCAGTTACTCCCCGTCAGGGGAGTATGGCTACACCTTC
V: TRBV12-3/TRBV12-4; size: NA; J: TRBJ2-5; D: TRBD1; length: 13; CDR3: CASSLGQQETQYF; DNA: TGTGCCAGCAGTCTGGGACAGCAAGAGACCCAGTACTTC
V: TRBV9; size: NA; J: TRBJ2-1; D: TRBD2; length: 19; CDR3: CASSVEFEGLAGLDNEQFF; DNA: TGTGCCAGCAGCGTAGAGTTCGAGGGACTAGCGGGACTGGACAATGAGCAGTTCTTC
V: TRBV11-3; size: NA; J: TRBJ2-1; D: NA; length: 19; CDR3: CASSSSGPKARGSYNEQFF; DNA: TGTGCCAGCAGCAGTAGCGGACCCAAAGCCCGTGGCTCCTACAATGAGCAGTTCTTC
V: TRBV7-9; size: NA; J: TRBJ2-7; D: TRBD1; length: 14; CDR3: CASSPGTGDYEQYF; DNA: TGTGCCAGCAGTCCCGGGACAGGGGATTACGAGCAGTACTTC
V: TRBV19; size: NA; J: TRBJ2-1; D: TRBD2; length: 15; CDR3: CASSTGLAGANEQFF; DNA: TGTGCCAGTAGTACCGGACTAGCGGGAGCGAATGAGCAGTTCTTC
V: TRBV21-1; size: NA; J: TRBJ2-4; D: NA; length: 13; CDR3: CASSKAALHIQYF; DNA: TGTGCCAGCAGCAAAGCGGCTTTGCACATTCAGTACTTC
V: TRBV7-8; size: NA; J: TRBJ2-7; D: NA; length: 13; CDR3: CASSFGHTGEQYF; DNA: TGTGCCAGCAGCTTCGGACACACCGGCGAGCAGTACTTC
V: TRBV30; size: NA; J: TRBJ1-2; D: TRBD1; length: 15; CDR3: CAWNPRGQGRYGYTF; DNA: TGTGCCTGGAATCCCCGCGGACAGGGTCGCTATGGCTACACCTTC
V: TRBV7-8; size: NA; J: TRBJ2-3; D: NA; length: 17; CDR3: CASSLGPGVMSTDTQYF; DNA: TGTGCCAGCAGCTTAGGGCCGGGGGTGATGAGCACAGATACGCAGTATTTT
V: TRBV7-9; size: NA; J: TRBJ2-1; D: TRBD2; length: 15; CDR3: CASSTRLAGLNEQFF; DNA: TGTGCCAGCAGCACCCGACTAGCGGGCCTCAATGAGCAGTTCTTC
V: TRBV18; size: once; J: TRBJ2-7; D: TRBD2; length: 17; CDR3: CASSPGTSGFRSYEQYF; DNA: TGTGCCAGCTCACCCGGGACTAGCGGGTTTCGGTCCTACGAGCAGTACTTC
V: TRBV6-6; size: once; J: TRBJ1-4; D: TRBD1; length: 15; CDR3: CASRAWTGEDEKLFF; DNA: TGTGCCAGCAGGGCCTGGACAGGGGAGGATGAAAAACTGTTTTTT
V: TRBV19; size: NA; J: TRBJ1-2; D: NA; length: 19; CDR3: CASSIDHGGAYPLHYGYTF; DNA: TGTGCCAGTAGTATAGATCATGGAGGAGCTTACCCCCTTCACTATGGCTACACCTTC
V: TRBV27; size: NA; J: TRBJ2-1; D: NA; length: 15; CDR3: CASSPAGSSYNEQFF; DNA: TGTGCCAGCAGCCCCGCAGGTAGCTCCTACAATGAGCAGTTCTTC
V: TRBV6-5; size: few; J: TRBJ2-6; D: TRBD1; length: 15; CDR3: CASGQGAGGANVLTF; DNA: TGTGCCAGCGGACAGGGGGCGGGTGGGGCCAACGTCCTGACTTTC
V: TRBV6-1; size: NA; J: TRBJ1-6; D: NA; length: 14; CDR3: CASSYRDFNSPLHF; DNA: TGTGCCAGCAGTTATCGGGACTTTAATTCACCCCTCCACTTT
V: TRBV9; size: NA; J: TRBJ1-4; D: NA; length: 14; CDR3: CASSVAFRDEKLFF; DNA: TGTGCCAGCAGCGTAGCTTTCAGGGATGAAAAACTGTTTTTT